This TCR beta chain derives from a study of blood T cell repertoires in COVID-19. At the level of the study: Material from acute and convalescent COVID-19 was sourced from the United States, Italy and Spain. T cells, B-cell-depleted T cells, or PBMCs provided the cDNA or gDNA that served as material.

This clone turned up a few times. In germline, CDR1 is SGHVS, CDR2 FNYEAQ. Trimming removed 0 bases from V and 7 bases from J, with 12 bases in between. The CDR3 totals 14 residues. Under the authors' procedure: Quantification of nucleated cells was approximated via reference gene primer amplification. Only in-frame clones appear in the TCRdb table, and some are missing; sequencing was by immunoSEQ multiplex PCR. From that table come the V and J calls and clone size; the DNA was used to work out D and trimming. The sample lists roughly 70,000 clones, 75% to 80% occurring once. The J gene is TRBJ1-1, the V gene TRBV7-6, with D unclear. Input material: peripheral blood. The receptor was derived from a human donor in a cohort sampled during active COVID-19. Here the CDR3 DNA reads TGTGCCAGCAGCTTAGCACCGGCAGAGGGTGAAGCTTTCTTT. Its translation: CASSLAPAEGEAFF.